These 8 T cell receptor beta chains came from one sample sequenced in a study of blood T cells in healthy people across ages. A second PCR of about 7 to 11 cycles used a sample-barcoded 5' primer and a J-beta primer mix. TCRdb reprocessed the 5' RACE reads with MiXCR, giving one entry per CDR3 protein. The table includes some 750,000 distinct CDR3 sequences, roughly 20% detected once. Sequenced: blood. The receptors originated from a man between 65 and 85 years old in good health.

This chain connects TRBV7-8 to TRBJ1-5, with D uncertain. This CDR3 has 12 residues. With 3 bases removed from V and 9 bases from J, the gap between germline ends came to 9 bases. Germline loops: CDR1 SGHVS, CDR2 FQNEAQ. The CDR3 here is CASSLSNWPQHF. The CDR3 coding sequence is TGTGCCAGCAGCTTGAGCAATTGGCCCCAGCATTTT.

The chain uses TRBV11-2 and TRBJ2-7; D is perhaps TRBD1 (6 bases). V was pared by 4 bases and J by 6 bases, with 13 bases between. Looked up from germline, CDR1 is SGHAT and CDR2 is FQNNGV. The CDR3 loop spans 13 amino acids. The CDR3 sequence: CASSSGVLGEQYF. CDR3 nucleotide sequence: TGTGCCAGCAGCTCAGGGGTCCTCGGCGAGCAGTACTTC.

The rearrangement uses TRBV20-1 and TRBJ2-2; no clear D gene. Trimming took 0 bases from V and 7 from J, leaving 9 bases between them. Germline lookup yields CDR1 DFQATT and CDR2 SNEGSKA (reference sequence). This CDR3 contains 13 residues. The chain's CDR3 is CSARDHSGGELFF. The DNA for the CDR3 is TGCAGTGCTAGAGATCACAGTGGCGGGGAGCTGTTTTTT.

The chain combines TRBV7-9 with TRBJ2-7; possibly TRBD1 for D (5 bases). Deletions cut 3 bases from V and 6 bases from J, with 15 bases between. Per the germline V gene, CDR1 is SEHNR and CDR2 is FQNEAQ (reference sequence). The CDR3 is made up of 14 amino acids. This CDR3 reads CASSFLQAVGEQYF. CDR3 sequence (DNA): TGTGCCAGCAGCTTCCTACAGGCCGTCGGCGAGCAGTACTTC.

This clonotype showed up just a few times. This rearrangement joins TRBV20-1 to TRBJ1-5; 7 nucleotides match TRBD1. With 2 bases clipped from V and 3 bases from J, the junction kept 7 bases outside the gene matches. The CDR3 is made up of 15 amino acids. CDR1 and CDR2 (germline): DFQATT, SNEGSKA (reference sequence). The CDR3 sequence: CSARIAGGVNQPQHF. The CDR3 nucleotides are TGCAGTGCTAGAATCGCAGGGGGGGTCAATCAGCCCCAGCATTTT.

This clonotype has more than one count but fewer than ten. CDR3 sequence (DNA): TGCAGCGTTGACGGGACAGTCCCCTACGAGCAGTACTTC. Translated, it gives CSVDGTVPYEQYF. V gene TRBV29-1 combines with J gene TRBJ2-7, with 7 positions matching TRBD1. CDR1 is SQVTM and CDR2 is ANQGSEA in the germline V gene. J was trimmed by 2 bases and V by 3 bases; bases with no gene match: 4. The CDR3 contains 13 residues.

This clonotype was detected only once. The rearrangement links TRBV9 to TRBJ2-2; 7 bases are a match to TRBD1. The CDR3 spans 15 residues. From germline, CDR1 is SGDLS and CDR2 YYNGEE. The trim removed 3 bases at V and 4 bases at J, leaving 6 bases unmatched. CDR3 nucleotide sequence: TGTGCCAGCAGCGCAGGGGGTTACGGCACCGGGGAGCTGTTTTTT. This translates into CASSAGGYGTGELFF.

This clonotype turned up a few times. This rearrangement joins TRBV12-3 or TRBV12-4 to TRBJ1-5; no clear D gene. This CDR3 is built from 15 residues. Trimming pared 5 bases from V and 0 bases from J, leaving 11 bases between. Written as DNA, the CDR3 is TGTGCCAGCAGTCAGCTTTCAGGTAGCAATCAGCCCCAGCATTTT. It encodes CASSQLSGSNQPQHF.